The T cell receptor (beta chain) described here comes from a study of cytomegalovirus exposure and HLA in healthy donors. In regard to this clone: Its matching antigen is unknown.

V was shortened by 2 bases and J by 0 bases, with 13 bases between the two germline ends. Looked up from germline, CDR1 is MNHEY and CDR2 is SMNVEV (reference sequence). The CDR3 covers 16 residues. Regarding the study as a whole: Some TCR beta chains (over 150 of them) were listed as cytomegalovirus-associated. Sequencing likely produced, as an artifact, a cluster of highly shared sequence variants.

The PCR contained 60 Vbeta and 13 Jbeta primers. Only in-frame clones appear in the TCRdb table, and some are missing; sequencing was by immunoSEQ multiplex PCR. The sample yields approximately 150,000 clones, approximately 72% seen once. Source material: PBMCs. This receptor was obtained from a woman aged 55-69 years in good health and CMV-seronegative. This chain joins TRBV27 and TRBJ1-1; D gene unclear. CDR3 nucleotides: TGTGCCAGCAGTTTAAGCGAAACGCCCCTGAACACTGAAGCTTTCTTT. Protein: CASSLSETPLNTEAFF.